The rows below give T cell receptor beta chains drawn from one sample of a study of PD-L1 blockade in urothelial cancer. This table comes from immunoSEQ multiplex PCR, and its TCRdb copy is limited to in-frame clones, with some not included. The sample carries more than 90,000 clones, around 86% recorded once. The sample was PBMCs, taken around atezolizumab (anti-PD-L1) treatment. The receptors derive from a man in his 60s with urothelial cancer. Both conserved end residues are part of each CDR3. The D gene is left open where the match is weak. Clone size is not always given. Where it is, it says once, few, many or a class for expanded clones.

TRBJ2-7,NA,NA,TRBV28,CASRLDGESSYEQYF,TGTGCCAGCAGATTGGACGGGGAAAGCTCCTACGAGCAGTACTTC
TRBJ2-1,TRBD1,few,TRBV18,CASSPGQPQIFGEQFF,TGTGCCAGCTCACCGGGACAGCCCCAAATATTCGGTGAGCAGTTCTTC
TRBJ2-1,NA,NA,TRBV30,CAWSPWTDQQFF,TGTGCCTGGAGCCCATGGACTGATCAACAGTTCTTC
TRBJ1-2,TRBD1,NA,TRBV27,CASRTNRGKGYGYTF,TGTGCCAGCAGAACTAACAGGGGTAAGGGCTATGGCTACACCTTC
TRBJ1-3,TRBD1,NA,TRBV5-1,CASSSGQETTGNTIYF,TGCGCCAGCAGCTCCGGACAGGAAACTACGGGAAACACCATATATTTT
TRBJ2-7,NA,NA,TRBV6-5,CASSSYPDSSYEQYF,TGTGCCAGCAGTTCCTACCCTGACAGCTCCTACGAGCAGTACTTC
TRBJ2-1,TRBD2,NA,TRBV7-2,CASSLAGGYNEQFF,TGTGCCAGCAGCCTAGCGGGAGGGTACAATGAGCAGTTCTTC
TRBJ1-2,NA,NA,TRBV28,CASSLLRRQAFYGYTF,TGTGCCAGCAGTTTATTGAGGAGGCAGGCCTTCTATGGCTACACCTTC
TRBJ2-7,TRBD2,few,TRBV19,CASSALLAGGYEQYF,TGTGCCAGTAGTGCCCTCCTAGCGGGAGGTTACGAGCAGTACTTC
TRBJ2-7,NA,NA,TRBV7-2,CASSQGHNPVGQYF,TGTGCCAGCAGCCAGGGACATAATCCGGTGGGGCAGTACTTC
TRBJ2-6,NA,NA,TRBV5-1,CASTWAGPSGANVLTF,TGCGCCAGCACCTGGGCGGGGCCCTCTGGGGCCAACGTCCTGACTTTC
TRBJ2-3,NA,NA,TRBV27,CASSSGLRPTDTQYF,TGTGCCAGCAGTTCGGGACTCCGGCCGACAGATACGCAGTATTTT
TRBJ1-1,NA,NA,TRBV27,CASSPPRRNTEAFF,TGTGCCAGCAGTCCTCCGCGGAGGAACACTGAAGCTTTCTTT
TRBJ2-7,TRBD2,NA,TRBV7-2,CASSLAGGGDPYEQYF,TGTGCCAGCAGCTTAGCCGGCGGGGGTGATCCTTACGAGCAGTACTTC
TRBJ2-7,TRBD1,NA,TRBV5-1,CASSFETGVGEQYF,TGCGCCAGCAGCTTCGAAACAGGGGTAGGGGAGCAGTACTTC
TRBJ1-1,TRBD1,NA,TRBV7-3,CASSRQGDTEAFF,TGTGCCAGCAGCCGACAGGGCGACACTGAAGCTTTCTTT